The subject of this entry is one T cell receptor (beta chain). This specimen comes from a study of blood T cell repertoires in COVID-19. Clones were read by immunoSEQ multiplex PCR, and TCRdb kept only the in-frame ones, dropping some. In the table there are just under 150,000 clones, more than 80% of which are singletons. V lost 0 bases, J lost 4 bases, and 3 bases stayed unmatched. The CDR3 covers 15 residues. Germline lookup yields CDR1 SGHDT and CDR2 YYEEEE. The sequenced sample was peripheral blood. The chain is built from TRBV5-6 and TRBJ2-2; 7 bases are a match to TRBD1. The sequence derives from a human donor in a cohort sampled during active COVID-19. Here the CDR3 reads CASSLDRGITGELFF. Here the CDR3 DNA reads TGTGCCAGCAGCTTGGACAGGGGTATCACCGGGGAGCTGTTTTTT.